One and the same sample provided the 18 T cell receptor beta chains below, sequenced in a study of response to subunit inactivated influenza vaccine. TCRdb analysed the RT-PCR reads with MiXCR anew, one entry per CDR3 protein. Of 450,000 to 500,000 distinct CDR3 sequences listed, around 9.9% are singletons. The sample in question was PBMCs from blood, obtained 45 days after vaccination. These receptors all stem from a man aged 45-65 years who received an inactivated influenza vaccine.

This clonotype came up many times. The rearrangement uses TRBV11-2 and TRBJ2-1; D is unclear. The CDR3 runs to 13 residues. The V and J ends lost 8 bases and 2 bases respectively, with 10 bases between them. Per the germline V gene, CDR1 is SGHAT and CDR2 is FQNNGV. The chain's CDR3 is CASGENPYNEQFF. The CDR3 DNA sequence: TGTGCCAGCGGGGAAAATCCCTACAATGAGCAGTTCTTC.

In this sample, this clonotype turned up a few times. The chain carries TRBV6-2 or TRBV6-3 and TRBJ2-7, with a possible D match to TRBD2 (5 bases). The V gene lost 2 bases and the J gene lost 7 bases, with 33 bases spanning the gap. The CDR3 totals 20 residues. Germline assignment: CDR1 MNHEY and CDR2 SVGEGT. In nucleotides, the CDR3 is TGTGCCAGCAGTTACAACCTAAATCGTGAAAAAGGACGGACTGAGGATGAGCAGTACTTC. It translates to CASSYNLNREKGRTEDEQYF.

This clonotype has at least ten counts. This sequence joins TRBV2 and TRBJ2-2, with D perhaps TRBD1 or TRBD2 (5 bases each). Trimming cost V 7 bases and J 1 base, with 10 bases left between them. Germline values: CDR1 SNHLY, CDR2 FYNNEI. This CDR3 comprises 14 residues. The CDR3 sequence: CASNEGRNTGELFF. As DNA, the CDR3 is TGTGCCAGCAACGAGGGGCGGAACACCGGGGAGCTGTTTTTT.

There are many counts of this clonotype. This chain uses TRBV7-2 with TRBJ1-6; D remains unclear. The CDR3 is 14 residues long. CDR1 and CDR2 from the germline V gene are SGHTA and FQGNSA. Deletions cut 3 bases from V and 9 bases from J, with 12 bases between. The CDR3 is CASSFVGRSSPLHF. DNA for the CDR3: TGTGCCAGCAGCTTCGTTGGGCGGAGTTCACCCCTCCACTTT.

This clonotype was observed a handful of times. This sequence joins TRBV5-5 and TRBJ2-5; D gene uncertain. Trimming shortened V by 2 bases and J by 4 bases, and 12 bases separated the two germline ends. This CDR3 comprises 14 residues. Germline V CDR1 and CDR2: SGHKS, YYEKEE (reference sequence). CDR3 nucleotide sequence: TGTGCCAGCAGCTTCGGAGCAGAGTTAGAGACCCAGTACTTC. This sequence encodes CASSFGAELETQYF. The full variable domain, in which reference TRBV5-5 and TRBJ2-5 provide the parts outside the CDR3, is DAGVTQSPTHLIKTRGQQVTLRCSPISGHKSVSWYQQVLGQGPQFIFQYYEKEERGRGNFPDRFSARQFPNYSSELNVNALLLGDSALYLCASSFGAELETQYFGPGTRLLVL.

There are a few counts of this clonotype. The gene calls are TRBV7-9 and TRBJ2-5; D tentatively fits TRBD1 or TRBD2 (6 bases each). The ends were cut back, 5 bases at V and 3 bases at J, with 16 bases in the middle. This CDR3 is 15 amino acids long. CDR1 is SEHNR and CDR2 is FQNEAQ in the germline V gene (reference sequence). The CDR3 DNA follows: TGTGCCAGCAGCCCCGGGGACTGGACAGAAGAGACCCAGTACTTC. This translates into CASSPGDWTEETQYF. Full variable domain (missing parts from reference TRBV7-9 and TRBJ2-5): DTGVSQNPRHKITKRGQNVTFRCDPISEHNRLYWYRQTLGQGPEFLTYFQNEAQLEKSRLLSDRFSAERPKGSFSTLEIQRTEQGDSAMYLCASSPGDWTEETQYFGPGTRLLVL.

This clonotype was counted only a few times. V usage is TRBV27 and J usage is TRBJ2-1, with D possibly TRBD2 on 6 matching bases. The CDR3 is made up of 13 amino acids. V lost 3 bases to trimming and J lost 12 bases, with 15 bases between them. CDR1 is MNHEY, CDR2 SMNVEV, per germline (reference sequence). CDR3 in DNA: TGTGCCAGCAGTTTTGGGGGGACCATGAGGCAGTTCTTC. This gives the protein CASSFGGTMRQFF.

This clonotype was seen only a few times. The rearrangement joins TRBV6-1 to TRBJ1-2; D possibly corresponds to TRBD1 (5 bases). This CDR3 spans 14 amino acids. V was pared by 7 bases and J by 5 bases, with 17 bases between. Germline assignment: CDR1 MNHNS and CDR2 SASEGT. The CDR3 sequence is CASKPSGGKYGYTF. CDR3 nucleotides: TGTGCCAGCAAACCAAGCGGGGGGAAGTATGGCTACACCTTC.

This clonotype has just a few counts. The chain has TRBV20-1 and TRBJ1-1, with D maybe TRBD1 (6 bases). Trimming removed 2 bases from V and 11 bases from J, with 12 bases in between. This CDR3 is 11 amino acids long. CDR1 is DFQATT, CDR2 SNEGSKA, per germline (reference sequence). CDR3 DNA sequence: TGCAGTGCTAGACCTCCAGGGGTGGCTTTCTTT. Its protein product is CSARPPGVAFF.

This chain links TRBV3-1 with TRBJ1-4; perhaps TRBD1 as D (5 bases). There are 14 residues in the CDR3. The germline V gene has CDR1 LGHDT and CDR2 YNNKEL (reference sequence). Between the trimmed V and J ends, which lost 3 bases and 5 bases, there was a span of 10 bases. The CDR3 DNA follows: TGTGCCAGCAGCCATCGACAGAAAAATGAAAAACTGTTTTTT. Its translation is CASSHRQKNEKLFF.

This clonotype was recorded many times. The V gene is TRBV12-3 or TRBV12-4, the J gene TRBJ2-2; possibly TRBD1 or TRBD2 for D (6 bases each). The V gene lost 6 bases and the J gene lost 1 base, with 12 bases spanning the gap. The CDR3 totals 15 residues. The CDR3 sequence: CASRTGALNTGELFF. In DNA form, the CDR3 reads TGTGCCAGCAGAACGGGGGCACTGAACACCGGGGAGCTGTTTTTT.

The chain couples TRBV30 to TRBJ2-7; the D gene is possibly TRBD2 (5 bases). Germline CDR1 is GTSNPN and CDR2 is SVGIG (reference sequence). This CDR3 has 14 amino acids. V dropped 4 bases and J dropped 2 bases, with 15 bases sitting between them. CDR3 coding DNA: TGTGCCTGGACAGCGGTACCGAGGACCTACGAGCAGTACTTC. Translation gives CAWTAVPRTYEQYF. Looking up the rest from reference TRBV30 and TRBJ2-7 gives the full variable domain: SQTIHQWPATLVQPVGSPLSLECTVEGTSNPNLYWYRQAAGRGLQLLFYSVGIGQISSEVPQNLSASRPQDRQFILSSKKLLLSDSGFYLCAWTAVPRTYEQYFGPGTRLTVT.

This clonotype was recorded many times. The chain employs TRBV6-1 and TRBJ1-2; D not certain. The CDR3 loop spans 14 amino acids. From germline, CDR1 is MNHNS and CDR2 SASEGT. Trimming removed 6 bases at V and 4 bases at J, with 15 bases between. The CDR3 sequence is CASSPTGVSYGYTF. The CDR3 DNA is TGTGCCAGCAGCCCAACTGGCGTTAGCTATGGCTACACCTTC.

This clonotype came up many times. This chain connects TRBV20-1 to TRBJ1-2, with D perhaps matching TRBD1 (5 bases). The germline V gene encodes CDR1 DFQATT and CDR2 SNEGSKA (reference sequence). There are 13 residues in the CDR3. Trimming took off 1 base at V and 7 bases at J, with 13 bases between the two ends. The CDR3 is CSARGQGSFGYTF. For the CDR3, the DNA is TGCAGTGCTAGAGGCCAGGGTTCGTTTGGCTACACCTTC.

This clonotype appeared many times. This chain links TRBV20-1 with TRBJ2-3, with D perhaps being TRBD1 or TRBD2 (5 bases each). Trimming pared 0 bases from V and 1 base from J, leaving 14 bases between. Germline V CDR1 and CDR2: DFQATT, SNEGSKA (reference sequence). The CDR3 extends over 16 amino acids. CDR3 DNA: TGCAGTGCTAGAGATTTGGGGACGGTACGCACAGATACGCAGTATTTT. Translating gives CSARDLGTVRTDTQYF.

The table lists this clonotype with a few counts. This chain connects TRBV11-1 to TRBJ2-1; possibly TRBD1 for D (10 bases). Trimming took 5 bases from V and 4 from J, leaving 30 bases between them. Germline CDR1 SGHAT, CDR2 FQDESV (reference sequence). This CDR3 comprises 20 residues. The CDR3 region is CASSPETGGFWREGYNEQFF. DNA of the CDR3: TGTGCCAGCAGCCCAGAGACAGGGGGCTTCTGGCGGGAGGGGTACAATGAGCAGTTCTTC.

This chain joins TRBV20-1 and TRBJ1-5; perhaps TRBD1 as D (5 bases). This CDR3 is 12 amino acids long. Germline V gives CDR1 DFQATT, CDR2 SNEGSKA (reference sequence). V lost 1 base, J lost 7 bases, and 8 bases lay in between. As DNA, the CDR3 is TGCAGTGCTAGAGTGGGGGGGCAGCCCCAGCATTTT. It is translated as CSARVGGQPQHF.

This clonotype was recorded many times. This rearrangement joins TRBV10-3 to TRBJ1-1; TRBD1 is a possible D gene (5 bases). Trimming stripped 2 bases from V and 0 bases from J, with 16 bases between. Germline V gene lookup returns CDR1 ENHRY and CDR2 SYGVKD. CDR3 size: 17 residues. CDR3 sequence reads: CAISEDHQGPMNTEAFF. DNA for the CDR3: TGTGCCATCAGTGAGGACCACCAGGGACCGATGAACACTGAAGCTTTCTTT.